This T cell receptor (beta chain) came from a study of STAT3 mutations in large granular lymphocyte leukemia (dated by TCRdb to about 2019). Regarding the complete study: About half of the T-LGLL patients who underwent longitudinal sequencing carried canonical activating STAT3 mutations. One or more immunosuppressive therapy regimens were given to more than half of T-LGLL patients, and hematologic response was seen in about 43% of the treated patients. Serial deep sequencing of TCRbeta CDR3 and STAT3 was performed in patients with T-cell large granular lymphocyte leukemia to reconstruct clonal hierarchy and dynamics. Fewer than 20 representative T-LGLL cases were selected from an initial cohort of approximately 210 LGL patients for longitudinal TCRbeta and STAT3 sequencing. As controls, the study also included longitudinal sequencing of two patients with natural killer LGL leukemia. Each patient was sequenced at an average of roughly 4.1 time points, ranging from 2 to 8 samplings. The full study reports these points: Because no samples were available when a clone first appeared, clonal expansion had to be inferred from samplings taken at other points. Variable intervals between samplings and differing treatment regimens complicated linking therapy response to changes in TCR clonal burden. Because codominant clonotypes persisted in some patients, a small but highly pathogenic clone may have been missed. Every T-LGLL patient showed at least one immunodominant TCRbeta clonotype, and about half showed multiple immunodominant subclonotypes. TCR clonotype switching after therapy was seen in about 30% of the 18 patients, with all newly emerging clones being STAT3 wild type. In several patients, dominant TCR clone burden exceeded STAT3 mutant burden, suggesting STAT3 mutation arose secondarily within a pre-expanded clone.

There are a few counts of this clone. Its antigen specificity is not known. There are no base qualities to consult, and no much larger clone falls within one base. DNA was extracted from blood mononuclear cells, with the same DNA used for both TCR and STAT3 sequencing. TCRbeta libraries were sequenced on an Illumina MiSeq, and an average of roughly 41,000 productive templates per sample was obtained. TCRbeta CDR3 libraries were generated with the immunoSEQ assay using multiplex PCR amplification. The published analysis was carried out like this. Repertoire diversity was computed as previously defined, with values near 0 indicating extremely monoclonal samples. Held by TCRdb, this immuneACCESS table contains in-frame sequences only and omits some clones. Under half of the omission traces to an unresolved V gene where checked; the cause of the rest is unknown. V and J calls and clone size are those listed in that table; D and trimming were worked out from the DNA. This sample comprises thousands of clones, about 39% of them detected only once. Roughly 81% of the sample comes from the top ten.

V is pared back by 4 bases and J by 2 bases, with 9 bases lying between the germline termini. The CDR1 and CDR2 encoded by the germline V gene are MNHEY and SVGAGI. The CDR3 spans 14 residues, from the cysteine through the phenylalanine. The retained sequence is limited to the CDR3, 42 bases, with the frame set at the first base. The TCR sequence derives from a man between 60 and 75 years old with T-cell large granular lymphocyte leukemia. Some clones in this sample may be carry-over from other donors' samples. The age is the age at diagnosis. The sample consisted of peripheral blood mononuclear cells. Recombination joined TRBV6-5 with TRBJ1-5; no confident D gene assignment can be made. The CDR3 region: CASSSGKGNQPQHF. The DNA sequence follows: TGTGCCAGCAGTTCGGGGAAGGGCAATCAGCCCCAGCATTTT.